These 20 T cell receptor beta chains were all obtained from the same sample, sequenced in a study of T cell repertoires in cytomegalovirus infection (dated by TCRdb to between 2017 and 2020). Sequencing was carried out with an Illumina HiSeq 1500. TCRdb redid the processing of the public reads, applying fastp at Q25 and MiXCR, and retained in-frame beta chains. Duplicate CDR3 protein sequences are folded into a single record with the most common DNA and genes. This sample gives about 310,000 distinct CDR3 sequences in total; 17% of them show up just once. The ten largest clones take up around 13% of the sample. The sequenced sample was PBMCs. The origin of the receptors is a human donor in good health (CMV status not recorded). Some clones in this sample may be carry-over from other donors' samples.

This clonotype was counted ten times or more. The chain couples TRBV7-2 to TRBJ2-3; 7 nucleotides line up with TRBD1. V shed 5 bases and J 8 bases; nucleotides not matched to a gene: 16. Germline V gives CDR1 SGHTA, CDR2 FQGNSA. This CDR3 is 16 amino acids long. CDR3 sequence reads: CASSPGQAMGMGTQYF. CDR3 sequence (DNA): TGTGCCAGCAGCCCCGGACAGGCAATGGGCATGGGTACGCAGTATTTT.

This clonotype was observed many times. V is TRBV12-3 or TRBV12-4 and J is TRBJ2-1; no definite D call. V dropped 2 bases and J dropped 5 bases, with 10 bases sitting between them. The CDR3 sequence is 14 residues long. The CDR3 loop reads CASSLNRFNNEQFF. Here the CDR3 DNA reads TGTGCCAGCAGTTTAAACAGATTCAACAATGAGCAGTTCTTC.

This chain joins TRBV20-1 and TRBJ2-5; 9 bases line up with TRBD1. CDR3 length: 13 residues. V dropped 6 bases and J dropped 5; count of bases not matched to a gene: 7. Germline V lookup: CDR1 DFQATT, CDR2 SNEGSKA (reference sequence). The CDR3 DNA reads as TGCAGTGCACGGGACAGGGAGTGGGAGACCCAGTACTTC. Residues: CSARDREWETQYF.

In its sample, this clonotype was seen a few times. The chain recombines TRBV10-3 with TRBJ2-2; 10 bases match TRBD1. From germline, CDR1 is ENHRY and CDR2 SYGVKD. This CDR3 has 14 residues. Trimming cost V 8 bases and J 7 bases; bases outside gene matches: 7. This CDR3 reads CAIGGQGENGELFF. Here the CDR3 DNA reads TGTGCCATCGGAGGACAGGGGGAGAACGGGGAGCTGTTTTTT.

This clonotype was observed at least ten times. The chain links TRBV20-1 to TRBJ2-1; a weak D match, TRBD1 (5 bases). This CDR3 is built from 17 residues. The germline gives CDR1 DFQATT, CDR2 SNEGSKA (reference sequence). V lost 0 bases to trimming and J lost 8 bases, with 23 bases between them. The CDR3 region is CSARDPAADSHADEQFF. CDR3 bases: TGCAGTGCTAGAGATCCCGCTGCCGACAGTCATGCCGATGAGCAGTTCTTC.

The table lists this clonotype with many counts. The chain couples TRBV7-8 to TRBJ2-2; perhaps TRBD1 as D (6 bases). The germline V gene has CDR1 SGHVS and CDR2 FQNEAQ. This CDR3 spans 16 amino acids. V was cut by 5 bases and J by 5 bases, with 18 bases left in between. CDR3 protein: CASSERTAEETGELFF. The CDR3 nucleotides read TGTGCCAGCAGCGAGAGGACAGCCGAGGAGACCGGGGAGCTGTTTTTT.

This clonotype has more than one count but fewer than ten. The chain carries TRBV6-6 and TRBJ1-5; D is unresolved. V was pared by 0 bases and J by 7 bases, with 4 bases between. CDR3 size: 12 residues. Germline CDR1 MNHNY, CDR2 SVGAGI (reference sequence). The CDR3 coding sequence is TGTGCCAGCAGTTACTCGGAACAGCCCCAGCATTTT. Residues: CASSYSEQPQHF.

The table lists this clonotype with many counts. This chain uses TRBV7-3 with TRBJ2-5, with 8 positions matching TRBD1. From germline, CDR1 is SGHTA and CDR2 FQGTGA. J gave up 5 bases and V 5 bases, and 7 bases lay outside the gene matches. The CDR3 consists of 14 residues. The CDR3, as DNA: TGTGCCAGCAGCCTTACCGGGACAGGCGAGACCCAGTACTTC. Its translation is CASSLTGTGETQYF.

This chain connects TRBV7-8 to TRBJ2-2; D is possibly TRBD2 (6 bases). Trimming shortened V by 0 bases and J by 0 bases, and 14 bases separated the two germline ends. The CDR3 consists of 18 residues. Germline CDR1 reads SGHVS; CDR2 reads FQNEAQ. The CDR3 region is CASSLAGGTGPNTGELFF. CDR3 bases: TGTGCCAGCAGCTTAGCGGGGGGTACGGGGCCGAACACCGGGGAGCTGTTTTTT.

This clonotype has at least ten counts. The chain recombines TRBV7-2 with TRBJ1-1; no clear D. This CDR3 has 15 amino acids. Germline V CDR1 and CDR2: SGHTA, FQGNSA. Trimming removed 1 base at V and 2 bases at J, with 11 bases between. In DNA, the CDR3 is TGTGCCAGCAGCTTAGAAAGCTCCGCCAACACTGAAGCTTTCTTT. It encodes CASSLESSANTEAFF.

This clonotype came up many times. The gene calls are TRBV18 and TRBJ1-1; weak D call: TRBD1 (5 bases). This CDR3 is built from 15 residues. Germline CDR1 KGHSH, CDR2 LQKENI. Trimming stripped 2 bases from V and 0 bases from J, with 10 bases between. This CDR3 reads CASSPIVGVNTEAFF. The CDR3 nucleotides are TGTGCCAGCTCACCAATTGTAGGGGTGAACACTGAAGCTTTCTTT.

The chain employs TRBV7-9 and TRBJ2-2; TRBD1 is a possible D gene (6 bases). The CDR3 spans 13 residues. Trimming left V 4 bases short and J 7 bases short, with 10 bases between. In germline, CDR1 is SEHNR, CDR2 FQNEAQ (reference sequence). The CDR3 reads CASSSRGGGELFF. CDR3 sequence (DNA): TGTGCCAGCAGCTCCAGGGGCGGCGGGGAGCTGTTTTTT.

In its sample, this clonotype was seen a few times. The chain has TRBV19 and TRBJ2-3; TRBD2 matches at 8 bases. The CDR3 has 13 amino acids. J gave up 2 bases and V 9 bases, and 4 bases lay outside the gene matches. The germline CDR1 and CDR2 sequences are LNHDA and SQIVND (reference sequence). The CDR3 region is CASGLAITDTQYF. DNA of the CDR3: TGTGCCAGCGGACTAGCTATCACAGATACGCAGTATTTT.

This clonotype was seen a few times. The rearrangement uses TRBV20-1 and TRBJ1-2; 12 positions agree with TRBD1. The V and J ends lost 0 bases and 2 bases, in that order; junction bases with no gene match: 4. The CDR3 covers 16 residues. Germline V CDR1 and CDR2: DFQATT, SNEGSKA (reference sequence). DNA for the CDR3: TGCAGTGCTAGAGATATCGGGACAGGGGGCAACTATGGCTACACCTTC. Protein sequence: CSARDIGTGGNYGYTF.

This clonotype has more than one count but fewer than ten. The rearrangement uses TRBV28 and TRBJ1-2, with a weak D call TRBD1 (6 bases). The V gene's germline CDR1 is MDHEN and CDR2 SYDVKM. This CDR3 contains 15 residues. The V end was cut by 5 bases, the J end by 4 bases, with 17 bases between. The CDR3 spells CASSRPDRSPYGYTF. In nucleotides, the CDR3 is TGTGCCAGCAGTCGTCCCGACAGGTCCCCCTATGGCTACACCTTC.

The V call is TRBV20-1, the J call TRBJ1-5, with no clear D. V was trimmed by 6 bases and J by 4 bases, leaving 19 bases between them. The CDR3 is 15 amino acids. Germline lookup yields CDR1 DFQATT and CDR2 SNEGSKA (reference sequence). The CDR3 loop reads CSAVTPSGFNQPQHF. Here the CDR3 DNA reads TGCAGTGCCGTCACGCCCTCAGGTTTTAATCAGCCCCAGCATTTT.

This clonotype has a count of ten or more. The CDR3 loop is CASSPRQGEGEKLFF. For the CDR3, the DNA is TGTGCCAGCAGTCCAAGACAGGGTGAGGGTGAAAAACTGTTTTTT. J is TRBJ1-4 and V is TRBV28; 7 bases are a match to TRBD1. Germline V gene sequence: CDR1 MDHEN, CDR2 SYDVKM. The length of the CDR3 is 15 residues. J gave up 7 bases and V 5 bases, and 10 bases lay outside the gene matches.

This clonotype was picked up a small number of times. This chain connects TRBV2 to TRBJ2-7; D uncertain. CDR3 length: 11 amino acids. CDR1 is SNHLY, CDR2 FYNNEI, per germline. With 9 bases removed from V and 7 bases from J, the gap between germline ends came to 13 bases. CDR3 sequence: CASLTQLEQYF. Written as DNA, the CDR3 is TGTGCCAGTCTGACGCAATTGGAGCAGTACTTC.

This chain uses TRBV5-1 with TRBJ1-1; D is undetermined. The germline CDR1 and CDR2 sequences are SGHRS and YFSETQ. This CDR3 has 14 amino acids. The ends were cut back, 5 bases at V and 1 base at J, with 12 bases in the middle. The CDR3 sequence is CASRPQGENTEAFF. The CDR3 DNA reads TGCGCCAGCAGACCTCAAGGTGAGAACACTGAAGCTTTCTTT.

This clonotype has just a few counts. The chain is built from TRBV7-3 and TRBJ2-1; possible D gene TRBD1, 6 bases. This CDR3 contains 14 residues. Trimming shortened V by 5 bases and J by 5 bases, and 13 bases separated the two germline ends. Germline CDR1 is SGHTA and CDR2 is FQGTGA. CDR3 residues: CASSQGTGDNEQFF. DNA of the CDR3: TGTGCCAGCAGCCAGGGGACCGGCGACAATGAGCAGTTCTTC.